The clone carrying this TCR beta chain was recorded only once. This sample is part of a study of blood T cell repertoires in COVID-19. Study-level information: In each case, the material was cDNA or gDNA derived from T cells, B-cell-depleted T cells, or PBMCs.

V dropped 3 bases and J dropped 4 bases, with 11 bases sitting between them. The CDR3 runs to 15 residues. Per germline, CDR1 SGHNT and CDR2 YYREEE (reference sequence). Authors' data handling: Reference gene primer amplification in the assay estimated nucleated cell counts. Method: immunoSEQ multiplex PCR; TCRdb's copy keeps in-frame clones and lacks some. V, J and clone size were drawn from that table, and D and trimming were deduced from the DNA. The sample lists about 59,000 clones; under 80% were seen once. The source of this sequence is a human donor in a cohort sampled during active COVID-19. The chain carries TRBV5-4 and TRBJ2-6; TRBD1 might be the D (6 bases). The sample comprised peripheral blood. CDR3 DNA: TGTGCCAGCAGCTACAGGGAATCAGGGGCCAACGTCCTGACTTTC. Its protein product is CASSYRESGANVLTF.